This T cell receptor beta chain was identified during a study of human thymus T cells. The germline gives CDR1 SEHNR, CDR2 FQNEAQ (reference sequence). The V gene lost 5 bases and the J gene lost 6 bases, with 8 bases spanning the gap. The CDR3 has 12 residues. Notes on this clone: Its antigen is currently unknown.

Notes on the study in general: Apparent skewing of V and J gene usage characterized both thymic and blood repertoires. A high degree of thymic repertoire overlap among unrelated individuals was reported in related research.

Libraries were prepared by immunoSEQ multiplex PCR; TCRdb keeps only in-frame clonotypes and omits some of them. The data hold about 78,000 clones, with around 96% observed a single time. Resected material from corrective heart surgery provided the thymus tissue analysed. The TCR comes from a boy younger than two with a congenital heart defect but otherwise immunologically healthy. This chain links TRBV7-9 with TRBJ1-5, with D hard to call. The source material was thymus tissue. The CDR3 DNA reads TGTGCCAGCAGCCCACTGATTCAGCCCCAGCATTTT. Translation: CASSPLIQPQHF. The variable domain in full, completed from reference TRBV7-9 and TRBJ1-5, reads DTGVSQNPRHKITKRGQNVTFRCDPISEHNRLYWYRQTLGQGPEFLTYFQNEAQLEKSRLLSDRFSAERPKGSFSTLEIQRTEQGDSAMYLCASSPLIQPQHFGDGTRLSIL.